This TCR beta chain emerged from a study of T cells expressing NK-cell markers. Notes on this clonotype: Its target is not known.

TCRdb re-called the 5' RACE reads; one entry per CDR3 protein, DNA not given. The table lists fewer than 400,000 distinct CDR3 sequences. Study results and caveats: HCMV specificity of expanded NKG2C+ T cell clones remained unclear.

The CDR3 covers 15 residues. Per the germline V gene, CDR1 is LGHDT and CDR2 is YNNKEL (reference sequence). The chain employs TRBV3-1 and TRBJ2-7; TCRdb picks TRBD1, but there is no DNA to check that call. The specimen sequenced was blood T cells: a sorted CD56 or NKG2C T cell subset, CD4+ or CD8+ T cells, or bulk PBMC T cells (not recorded which). This TCR came from a man aged 18-75 years in good health. CDR3 sequence: CASSHTQGWGGEQYF.